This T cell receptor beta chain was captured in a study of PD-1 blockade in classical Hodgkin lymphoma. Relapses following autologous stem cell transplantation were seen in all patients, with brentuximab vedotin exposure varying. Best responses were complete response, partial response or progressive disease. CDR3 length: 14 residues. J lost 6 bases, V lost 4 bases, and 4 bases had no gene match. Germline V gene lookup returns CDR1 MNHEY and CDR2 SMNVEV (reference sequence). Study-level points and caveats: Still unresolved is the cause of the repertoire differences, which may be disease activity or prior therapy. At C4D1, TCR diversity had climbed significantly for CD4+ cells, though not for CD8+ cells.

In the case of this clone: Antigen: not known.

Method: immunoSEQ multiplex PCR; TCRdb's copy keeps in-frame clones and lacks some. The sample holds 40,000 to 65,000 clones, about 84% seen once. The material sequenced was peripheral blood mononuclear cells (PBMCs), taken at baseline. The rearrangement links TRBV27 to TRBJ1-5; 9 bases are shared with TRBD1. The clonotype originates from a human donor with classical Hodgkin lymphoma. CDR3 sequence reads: CASSSGQGTQPQHF. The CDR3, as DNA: TGTGCCAGCAGTTCAGGACAGGGGACTCAGCCCCAGCATTTT.